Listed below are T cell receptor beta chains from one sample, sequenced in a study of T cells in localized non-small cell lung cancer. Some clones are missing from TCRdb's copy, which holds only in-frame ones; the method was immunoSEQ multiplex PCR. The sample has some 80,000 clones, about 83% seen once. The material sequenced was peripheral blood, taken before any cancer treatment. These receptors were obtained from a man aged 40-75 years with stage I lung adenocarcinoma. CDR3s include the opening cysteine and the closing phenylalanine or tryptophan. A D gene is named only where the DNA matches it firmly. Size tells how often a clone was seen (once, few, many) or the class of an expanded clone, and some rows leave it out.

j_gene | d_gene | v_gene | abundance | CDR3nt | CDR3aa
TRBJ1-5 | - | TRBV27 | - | TGTGCCAGCAGTTTATCGTTAGGGGACGCGGCCTTTTCGCCCCAGCATTTT | CASSLSLGDAAFSPQHF
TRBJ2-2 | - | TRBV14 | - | TGTGCCAGCAGCCGACTTCCCGGGGGTAACACCGGGGAGCTGTTTTTT | CASSRLPGGNTGELFF
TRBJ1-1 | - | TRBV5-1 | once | TGCGCCAGCAGCTTGGATGGGGGAAAGAACACTGAAGCTTTCTTT | CASSLDGGKNTEAFF
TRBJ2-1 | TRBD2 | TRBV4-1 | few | TGCGCCAGCAGCCAAGAGTTAGTTAATAGCGGGAGACTACGCAATGAGCAGTTCTTC | CASSQELVNSGRLRNEQFF
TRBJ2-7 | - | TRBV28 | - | TGTGCCAGCAGTGCCTTCAACCACCCCTACGAGCAGTACTTC | CASSAFNHPYEQYF
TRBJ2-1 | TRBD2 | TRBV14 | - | TGTGCCAGCAGCCTTCTAGCGGTTAGCTCCTACAATGAGCAGTTCTTC | CASSLLAVSSYNEQFF
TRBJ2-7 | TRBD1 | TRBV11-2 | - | TGTGCCAGCAGCTTACCCGGGACAGGGGCCTACGAGCAGTACTTC | CASSLPGTGAYEQYF
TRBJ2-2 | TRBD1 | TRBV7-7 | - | TGTGCCAGCAGCTTTGACAGGGGAGGGGAGCTGTTTTTT | CASSFDRGGELFF
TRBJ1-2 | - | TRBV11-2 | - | TGTGCCAGCAGCCCCAACTCCGATCGAGGCTACACCTTC | CASSPNSDRGYTF
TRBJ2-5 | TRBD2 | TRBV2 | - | TGTGCCAGCACTACCCGACTAGCTACTGGAGAGACCCAGTACTTC | CASTTRLATGETQYF
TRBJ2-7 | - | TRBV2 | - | TGTGCCAGCAACCCCAGGGGTCCCTCCTACGAGCAGTACTTC | CASNPRGPSYEQYF
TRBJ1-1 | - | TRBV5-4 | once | TGTGCCAGCAGAGGGCGGGCGGGAGATAACATGAACACTGAAGCTTTCTTT | CASRGRAGDNMNTEAFF
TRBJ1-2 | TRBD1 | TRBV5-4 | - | TGTGCCAGCAGCTCCCGATTTGGGCAGGGGGCGTTTGGCTACACCTTC | CASSSRFGQGAFGYTF
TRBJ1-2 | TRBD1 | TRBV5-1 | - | TGCGCCAGCAGCTTCCGGGACAGGGCTGGCTACACCTTC | CASSFRDRAGYTF
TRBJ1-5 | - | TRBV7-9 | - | TGTGCCAGCAGCTTAGGGGCTCTTAGCAATCAGCCCCAGCATTTT | CASSLGALSNQPQHF
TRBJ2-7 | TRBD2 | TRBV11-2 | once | TGTGCCAGCAGCTTAGAGGGCATGGCTAGCGGGATTCAAGAGCAGTACTTC | CASSLEGMASGIQEQYF
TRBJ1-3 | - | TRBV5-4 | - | TGTGCCAGCAGCTCGCCGGGACCTGACTCTGGAAACACCATATATTTT | CASSSPGPDSGNTIYF
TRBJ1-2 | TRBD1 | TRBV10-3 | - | TGTGCCATCTCCGGGACAGGGCAGTTAGGTGGCTACACCTTC | CAISGTGQLGGYTF
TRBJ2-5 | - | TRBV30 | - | TGTGCCTGGAGTACAGGGTCGGGGGCGACGATCGGAGAGACCCAGTACTTC | CAWSTGSGATIGETQYF